This record looks at one TCR beta chain sequence and its context. Its antigen is undetermined. The data were obtained in a study of T cell responses to AZD1222 COVID-19 vaccine. Study-level information: Pooling covered second doses at about 4 or about 12 weeks. Findings and caveats of the study: Reportedly, close to half of spike-specific TCRs are directed against unmutated variant regions. Two AZD1222 doses significantly raised spike-specific TCR breadth and depth over controls. The study found vaccine-associated CD4 TCRs spanning spike, dominant at 160-218 and 743-854.

Sequencing used immunoSEQ multiplex PCR; TCRdb keeps in-frame clones, though not all of them. This sample carries 90,000 to 110,000 clones, roughly 88% of them seen once, and the ten largest clones take 2.5% to 3%. The TCR originated in an adult in good health. The sequencing used peripheral blood, collected on day 0 of AZD1222 vaccination.

The CDR3 nucleotides read TGTGCCAGCAGTGAACATCCGGGACTAGCGGGGCAACTCTACGAGCAGTACTTC. Protein sequence: CASSEHPGLAGQLYEQYF. The chain couples TRBV27 to TRBJ2-7; 13 nucleotides align to TRBD2. Germline V CDR1 and CDR2: MNHEY, SMNVEV (reference sequence). The junction had 13 bases not matched to a gene; V was cut back by 5 bases and J by 3 bases. This CDR3 is 18 amino acids long.